The T cell receptor beta chain described here comes from a study of CD8 T cells in ankylosing spondylitis. Germline trimming cut 2 bases from V and 0 bases from J; bases unmatched to any gene: 3. This CDR3 contains 17 residues. Germline V gene lookup returns CDR1 LGHNA and CDR2 YSLEER. MiXCR, applied by TCRdb to the 5' RACE reads, yields one record per CDR3 protein. The sample includes 750,000 to 850,000 distinct CDR3 sequences, 12% seen only once; the top ten take around 0.51%. As for this clonotype: What it recognizes is unknown.

Study findings and constraints: Some of the motif variants had earlier been found in reactive arthritis patients' fluid and blood. Disease-associated clones were reportedly significantly overrepresented in matched ankylosing spondylitis synovial fluid. Seemingly distinctive of ankylosing spondylitis blood was a TCR beta motif formed by eight highly homologous variants.

The sequenced sample was blood, either unsorted or a sorted T cell fraction (not recorded which). This clonotype originated in a male donor with ankylosing spondylitis. The V call is TRBV4-3, the J call TRBJ2-3, with TRBD2 identical over 12 bases. DNA for the CDR3: TGCGCCAGCAGCCAACGGACTAGCGGGATTAGCACAGATACGCAGTATTTT. Amino acids: CASSQRTSGISTDTQYF.